This T cell receptor (beta chain) was obtained from a study of blood T cell repertoires in COVID-19. Study overall: Italy, Spain and the United States were the sources of the convalescent and acute COVID-19 samples.

Per the original methods: How many nucleated cells were present was estimated from reference gene primer amplification. Assay: immunoSEQ multiplex PCR; the TCRdb copy retains only in-frame clones and omits some. V and J calls plus clone size are reproduced from that table; the DNA served to infer D and trimming. Counted here are fewer than 95,000 clones, 60% to 80% occurring once; the ten biggest clones make up roughly 14%. The germline CDR1 and CDR2 sequences are LGHNA and YSLEER. V was clipped by 3 bases and J by 0 bases; unmatched bases: 9. The CDR3 consists of 17 residues. This receptor was identified in a woman older than 75 with acute or convalescent COVID-19. Input material: peripheral blood. This chain connects TRBV4-3 to TRBJ1-1, with 8 bases identical to TRBD1. DNA of the CDR3: TGCGCCAGCAGCCAGATTGGACAGGGAAGAATGAACACTGAAGCTTTCTTT. As protein: CASSQIGQGRMNTEAFF.